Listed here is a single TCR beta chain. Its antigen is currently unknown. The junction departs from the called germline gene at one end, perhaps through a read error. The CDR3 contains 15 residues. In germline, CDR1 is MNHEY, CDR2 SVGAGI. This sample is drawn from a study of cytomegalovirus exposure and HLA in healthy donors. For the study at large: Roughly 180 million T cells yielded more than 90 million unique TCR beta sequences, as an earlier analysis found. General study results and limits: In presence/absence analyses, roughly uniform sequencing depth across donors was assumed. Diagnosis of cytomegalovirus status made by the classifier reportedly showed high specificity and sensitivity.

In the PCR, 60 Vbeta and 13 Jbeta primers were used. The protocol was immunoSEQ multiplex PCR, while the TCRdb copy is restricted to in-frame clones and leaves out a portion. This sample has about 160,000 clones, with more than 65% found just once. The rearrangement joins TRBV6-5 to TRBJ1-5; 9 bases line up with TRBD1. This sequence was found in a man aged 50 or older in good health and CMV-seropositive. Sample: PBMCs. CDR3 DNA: TGTGCCAGCAGTTCCACAGGGGGCGTGAATCAGCCCCGGCATTTT. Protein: CASSSTGGVNQPRHF.